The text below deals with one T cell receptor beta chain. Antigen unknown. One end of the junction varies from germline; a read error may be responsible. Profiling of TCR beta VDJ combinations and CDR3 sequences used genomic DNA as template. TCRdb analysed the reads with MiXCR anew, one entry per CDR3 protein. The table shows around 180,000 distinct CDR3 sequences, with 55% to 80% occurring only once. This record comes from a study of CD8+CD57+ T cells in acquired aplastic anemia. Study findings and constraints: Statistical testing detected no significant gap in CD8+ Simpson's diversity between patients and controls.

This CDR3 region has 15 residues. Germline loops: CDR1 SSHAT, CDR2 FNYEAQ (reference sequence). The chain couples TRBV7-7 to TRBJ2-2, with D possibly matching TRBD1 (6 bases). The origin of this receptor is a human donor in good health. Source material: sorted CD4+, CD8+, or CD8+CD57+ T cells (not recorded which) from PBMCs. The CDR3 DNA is TGTGCTAGCAGCTTATCCGCCAGGGACACCGGGGAGCTGTTCTTT. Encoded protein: CASSLSARDTGELFF.